This entry lists 2 T cell receptor beta chains sequenced from one sample in a study of blood T cell repertoires in COVID-19. Some clones are missing from TCRdb's copy, which holds only in-frame ones; the method was immunoSEQ multiplex PCR. This table has 180,000 or so clones, 80% to 90% appearing once. Sequences were obtained from PBMCs or T cells enriched from blood (not recorded which). The receptors were sampled from a woman in her thirties or forties with acute COVID-19.

This clone was detected a few times. This sequence joins TRBV12-3 or TRBV12-4 and TRBJ2-7; 7 bases are a match to TRBD2. The ends lost 6 bases at V and 5 bases at J; junction bases unmatched: 7. The CDR3 contains 13 residues. The CDR3 region has the DNA TGTGCCAGCAGCCGGGGGAGGGTGGACGAGCAGTACTTC. The encoded protein is CASSRGRVDEQYF.

This chain links TRBV6-5 with TRBJ1-1; perhaps TRBD1 as D (5 bases). From germline, CDR1 is MNHEY and CDR2 SVGAGI. CDR3 length: 15 amino acids. Trimming took off 2 bases at V and 0 bases at J, with 10 bases between the two ends. The DNA of the CDR3 is TGTGCCAGCAGTTACCCGGGGGGTCTGAACACTGAAGCTTTCTTT. The encoded protein is CASSYPGGLNTEAFF.